The following is a T cell receptor beta chain sequence with its context. TCRdb's copy holds only in-frame clones and misses some; the assay was immunoSEQ multiplex PCR. The sample lists over 200,000 clones; 88% were seen once. These data are taken from a study of blood T cell repertoires in COVID-19. The CDR3 totals 16 residues. The germline gives CDR1 SEHNR, CDR2 FQNEAQ (reference sequence). V shed 5 bases and J 5 bases; nucleotides not matched to a gene: 10. This TCR derives from a woman aged 40 to 50 with acute COVID-19. The sequencing sample was made of PBMCs or T cells enriched from blood (not recorded which). V is TRBV7-9 and J is TRBJ2-7; 12 bases align to TRBD1. The CDR3 DNA sequence: TGTGCCAGCAGCATCTACGGGACAGGGGGCAAAGACGAGCAGTACTTC. The encoded protein is CASSIYGTGGKDEQYF.